The clone carrying this T cell receptor (beta chain) was seen more than once but under ten times. Its cognate antigen is unknown. This specimen comes from a study of T cell repertoires in cytomegalovirus infection. TCRdb independently ran MiXCR on the reads; one entry per CDR3 protein. The data hold more than 500,000 distinct CDR3 sequences, with approximately 17% observed a single time. Study findings and constraints: Pooled public TCR beta family frequency picked out CMV carriers with the relevant HLA. Ex vivo, HLA-C-restricted CMV-specific TCR beta clonotypes prevailed over the rest of the response.

Per germline, CDR1 SGHDT and CDR2 YYEEEE. This CDR3 has 16 residues. J gave up 2 bases and V 3 bases, and 8 bases lay outside the gene matches. Material for sequencing was CD8+ T cells from PBMCs. This rearrangement joins TRBV5-6 to TRBJ2-1; 7 bases line up with TRBD2. The TCR comes from a human donor in good health (CMV status not recorded). Some clones in this sample may be carry-over from other donors' samples. Written as DNA, the CDR3 is TGTGCCAGCAGCTCAGAGACTAGCCTAACCTACAATGAGCAGTTCTTC. Protein sequence: CASSSETSLTYNEQFF. The full variable domain, completed using reference TRBV5-6 and TRBJ2-1, is DAGVTQSPTHLIKTRGQQVTLRCSPKSGHDTVSWYQQALGQGPQFIFQYYEEEERQRGNFPDRFSGHQFPNYSSELNVNALLLGDSALYLCASSSETSLTYNEQFFGPGTRLTVL.